This TCR beta chain was documented in a study of blood T cell repertoires in COVID-19. About the research overall: PBMCs, B-cell-depleted T cells, or T cells provided the cDNA or gDNA that made up the material.

As originally analysed: Reference gene primer amplification in the assay estimated nucleated cell counts. The protocol was immunoSEQ multiplex PCR, while the TCRdb copy is restricted to in-frame clones and leaves out a portion. V and J calls and clone size are given by that table; D and trimming were obtained from the DNA. The repertoire holds 350,000 to 400,000 clones, 70% to 90% seen once, with roughly 7.1% in the top ten. J gave up 4 bases and V 4 bases, and 11 bases lay outside the gene matches. The CDR3 spans 15 residues. Germline loops: CDR1 SGHNT, CDR2 YYREEE (reference sequence). The rearrangement uses TRBV5-4 and TRBJ2-7, with 7 positions matching TRBD2. Sequenced sample: peripheral blood. The source of this sequence is a woman aged 55-69 years with COVID-19, enrolled during active disease. CDR3 nucleotides: TGTGCCAGCAGCCAAAGGAGCGGGGTGCCTTACGAGCAGTACTTC. The encoded protein is CASSQRSGVPYEQYF. Full variable domain (rest looked up from reference TRBV5-4 and TRBJ2-7): ETGVTQSPTHLIKTRGQQVTLRCSSQSGHNTVSWYQQALGQGPQFIFQYYREEENGRGNFPPRFSGLQFPNYSSELNVNALELDDSALYLCASSQRSGVPYEQYFGPGTRLTVT.